This T cell receptor beta chain originates from a study of blood T cell repertoires in COVID-19. Profiled with immunoSEQ multiplex PCR; TCRdb holds only in-frame clones, not every one. The sample carries 150,000 or so clones, 70% to 90% recorded once. Germline CDR1 MNHNY, CDR2 SVGAGI (reference sequence). J lost 0 bases, V lost 2 bases, and 6 bases had no gene match. The CDR3 sequence is 16 residues long. The source material was peripheral blood. The gene calls are TRBV6-6 and TRBJ1-1; 7 nucleotides match TRBD1. The sequence derives from a man between 50 and 59 years old with acute or convalescent COVID-19. The CDR3 DNA is TGTGCCAGCAGTTACCGTCCCGGGACAGTGAACACTGAAGCTTTCTTT. It encodes CASSYRPGTVNTEAFF.